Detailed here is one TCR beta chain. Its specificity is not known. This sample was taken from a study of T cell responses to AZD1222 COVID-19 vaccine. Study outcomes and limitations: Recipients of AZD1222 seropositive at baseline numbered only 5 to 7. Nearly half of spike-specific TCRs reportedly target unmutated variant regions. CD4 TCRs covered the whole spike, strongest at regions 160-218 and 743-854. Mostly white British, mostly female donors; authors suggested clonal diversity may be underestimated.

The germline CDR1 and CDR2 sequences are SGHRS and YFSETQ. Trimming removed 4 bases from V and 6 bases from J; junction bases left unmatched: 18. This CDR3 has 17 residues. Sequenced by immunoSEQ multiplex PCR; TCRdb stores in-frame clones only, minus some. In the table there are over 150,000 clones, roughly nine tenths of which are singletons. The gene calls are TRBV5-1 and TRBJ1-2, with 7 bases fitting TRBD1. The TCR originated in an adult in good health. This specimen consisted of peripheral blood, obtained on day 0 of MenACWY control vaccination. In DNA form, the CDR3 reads TGCGCCAGCAGCCGGCTGTCCCCCGGACAGGCTTTAAATGGCTACACCTTC. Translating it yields CASSRLSPGQALNGYTF.